A single sample gave rise to the 30 T cell receptor beta chains below, sequenced in a study of beta chain features in type 1 diabetes listed by TCRdb under 2018. The library was prepared using the immunoSEQ multiplex PCR assay. The High Capacity cDNA Reverse Transcription Kit was used to reverse transcribe all of the isolated RNA, meaning that expressed TCRB transcripts were what got sequenced. TCRdb carries this immuneACCESS record with in-frame sequences only. Its versions omit some clonotypes, under half of them owing to an unresolved V gene in the studies checked, with the rest unexplained. This sample holds about 900,000 clones; 15% to 20% were observed only once. 0.02% to 0.025% of the sample is taken by the ten largest. Sequenced: naive CD4+ T cells from blood. In the paper's terms, the cell subset or site label means: true naive CD4+ T cells. These receptors originate from a woman between 18 and 30 years old in good health.

This sequence joins TRBV19 and TRBJ2-1; either TRBD1 or TRBD2 may fit D (5 bases each). With 4 bases removed from V and 8 bases from J, the gap between germline ends came to 15 bases. The germline gives CDR1 LNHDA, CDR2 SQIVND (reference sequence). This CDR3 has 14 residues. The CDR3 DNA is TGTGCCAGTAGTAGGGGGAGCTGGCCCGATGAGCAGTTCTTC. Protein sequence: CASSRGSWPDEQFF.

CDR3 loop: CASSQSSRRYQGCTEAFF. CDR3 nucleotide sequence: TGCGCCAGCAGTCAATCCTCCCGCAGGTATCAGGGATGCACTGAAGCTTTCTTT. The V gene is TRBV23-1, the J gene TRBJ1-1; possible D gene TRBD1, 5 bases. TRBV23-1 is flagged as an ORF with uncertain function. This CDR3 is built from 18 residues. V lost 0 bases to trimming and J lost 4 bases, with 21 bases between them.

V and J are TRBV14 and TRBJ2-7; 7 positions agree with TRBD2. Losses at the gene ends were 6 bases for V and 6 bases for J; bases not matched to a gene: 20. This CDR3 is 17 amino acids long. The V gene's germline CDR1 is SGHDN and CDR2 FVKESK. CDR3 in DNA: TGTGCCAGCAGTCTGAACCTAGCGGCCTACAGAGAAGGCGAGCAGTACTTC. It specifies CASSLNLAAYREGEQYF. The whole variable domain, filled in from reference TRBV14 and TRBJ2-7, reads EAGVTQFPSHSVIEKGQTVTLRCDPISGHDNLYWYRRVMGKEIKFLLHFVKESKQDESGMPNNRFLAERTGGTYSTLKVQPAELEDSGVYFCASSLNLAAYREGEQYFGPGTRLTVT.

The J gene is TRBJ2-3, the V gene TRBV10-3; 10 bases are a match to TRBD1. Germline trimming cut 5 bases from V and 3 bases from J; bases unmatched to any gene: 8. The CDR3 totals 16 residues. Germline V lookup: CDR1 ENHRY, CDR2 SYGVKD. In DNA form, the CDR3 reads TGTGCCATCAGTCCGAGACAGGGGGCTTTAACAGATACGCAGTATTTT. Its protein is CAISPRQGALTDTQYF.

This clone was seen only a few times. The rearrangement uses TRBV7-2 and TRBJ1-2; D may be TRBD1 (6 bases). The CDR3 spans 15 residues. CDR1 is SGHTA and CDR2 is FQGNSA in the germline V gene. Trimming pared 1 base from V and 6 bases from J, leaving 15 bases between. The CDR3 coding sequence is TGTGCCAGCAGCTTAGAGGTCCGGGGGGCTAATGGCTACACCTTC. Protein product: CASSLEVRGANGYTF.

This clone was detected only a few times. One end of the junction does not line up with germline, which may come from a read error. The chain carries TRBV28 and TRBJ1-4; unclear D gene. This CDR3 is built from 16 residues. CDR1 is MDHEN, CDR2 SYDVKM, per germline. CDR3 loop: CASSSPLGRNVQDELF. The CDR3 DNA reads TGTGCCAGCAGTTCGCCCCTCGGCCGAAACGTCCAAGACGAGCTTTTT.

This clone turned up a few times. The V call is TRBV7-9, the J call TRBJ2-7, with 8 bases lining up with TRBD2. The CDR3 runs 16 residues. From germline, CDR1 is SEHNR and CDR2 FQNEAQ (reference sequence). V lost 1 base to trimming and J lost 4 bases; unmatched junction nucleotides: 9. The CDR3 protein is CASSLGPWAGGYEQYF. The CDR3 DNA sequence: TGTGCCAGCAGCTTAGGGCCCTGGGCGGGAGGATACGAGCAGTACTTC.

This clone was counted a few times. The rearrangement joins TRBV19 to TRBJ1-4, with unresolved D. This CDR3 contains 14 residues. With 3 bases removed from V and 8 bases from J, the gap between germline ends came to 13 bases. CDR1 is LNHDA, CDR2 SQIVND, per germline (reference sequence). Here the CDR3 DNA reads TGTGCCAGTAGTATTGGGGAGAAGAGGGAAAAACTGTTTTTT. It codes for CASSIGEKREKLFF.

The chain joins TRBV13 to TRBJ2-7; 14 bases are shared with TRBD2. There are 17 residues in the CDR3. Trimming cost V 6 bases and J 5 bases; bases outside gene matches: 12. Germline V gives CDR1 PRHDT, CDR2 FYEKMQ (reference sequence). CDR3 sequence reads: CASSLWGLAGASHEQYF. The CDR3 DNA sequence: TGTGCCAGCAGTTTATGGGGACTAGCGGGAGCATCCCACGAGCAGTACTTC.

The chain recombines TRBV4-2 with TRBJ2-1; D remains unclear. Per germline, CDR1 LGHNA and CDR2 YNFKEQ. Deletions cut 4 bases from V and 2 bases from J, with 9 bases between. This CDR3 contains 14 residues. The DNA for the CDR3 is TGTGCCAGCAGCCCGGGTCGGACCTACAATGAGCAGTTCTTC. Protein product: CASSPGRTYNEQFF.

This clone was seen a few times. The J gene is TRBJ2-7, the V gene TRBV10-3; TRBD2 agrees at 8 bases. This CDR3 spans 15 amino acids. V lost 10 bases to trimming and J lost 3 bases; unmatched junction nucleotides: 14. Germline V gives CDR1 ENHRY, CDR2 SYGVKD. Here the CDR3 DNA reads TGTGCCACCACCGAGAGATTAGCGGGAAACTACGAGCAGTACTTC. Its protein product is CATTERLAGNYEQYF.

CDR3 nucleotide sequence: TGTGCCAGCAGTTTACCTCGGGTTGGACAGGGAAGTCAGCCCCAGCATTTT. Translated: CASSLPRVGQGSQPQHF. The chain is built from TRBV28 and TRBJ1-5; 8 nucleotides line up with TRBD1. The junction had 12 bases not matched to a gene; V was cut back by 2 bases and J by 6 bases. The length of the CDR3 is 17 residues. The germline V gene has CDR1 MDHEN and CDR2 SYDVKM.

The genes are TRBV11-1 and TRBJ2-1; 12 nucleotides agree with TRBD2. The CDR3 contains 14 residues. Losses at the gene ends were 4 bases for V and 7 bases for J; bases not matched to a gene: 2. Germline CDR1 is SGHAT and CDR2 is FQDESV (reference sequence). DNA of the CDR3: TGTGCCAGCAGCTCGACTAGCGGGAGAAATGAGCAGTTCTTC. Translating gives CASSSTSGRNEQFF.

V is TRBV7-2 and J is TRBJ1-1, with D possibly matching TRBD1 (5 bases). CDR3 length equals 14 residues. From germline, CDR1 is SGHTA and CDR2 FQGNSA. Trimming removed 5 bases from V and 1 base from J, with 11 bases in between. CDR3 sequence: CASSRLTANTEAFF. DNA of the CDR3: TGTGCCAGCAGCCGGTTGACAGCGAACACTGAAGCTTTCTTT.

This clone was recorded a few times. This chain uses TRBV20-1 with TRBJ1-2; D remains ambiguous. V was clipped by 6 bases and J by 7 bases, with 6 bases between them. The germline gives CDR1 DFQATT, CDR2 SNEGSKA (reference sequence). This CDR3 region has 9 residues. DNA of the CDR3: TGCAGTGCCAAGGGTGGCTACACCTTC. It codes for CSAKGGYTF.

This rearrangement joins TRBV28 to TRBJ2-7; 9 bases fit TRBD2. CDR3 length equals 14 residues. Trimming cost V 6 bases and J 0 bases; bases outside gene matches: 3. CDR1 is MDHEN, CDR2 SYDVKM, per germline. CDR3 bases: TGTGCCAGCAGGCAGACTAGCGGCTCCTACGAGCAGTACTTC. As protein: CASRQTSGSYEQYF.

The CDR3, as DNA: TGTGCCACCAGCAGACGACTAGCGGGAGGGCCAACCCACAATGAGCAGTTCTTC. Encoded protein: CATSRRLAGGPTHNEQFF. This chain connects TRBV15 to TRBJ2-1; 14 bases match TRBD2. After removal of 2 bases from V and 5 bases from J, the junction contained 8 bases not matched to a gene. CDR1 LNHNV and CDR2 YYDKDF come from the germline V gene (reference sequence). CDR3 length equals 18 residues.

This clone has just a few counts. The rearrangement links TRBV19 to TRBJ2-7; a possible D gene is TRBD2 (5 bases). V was clipped by 0 bases and J by 2 bases, with 11 bases between them. CDR3 length: 15 amino acids. Germline V lookup: CDR1 LNHDA, CDR2 SQIVND (reference sequence). DNA for the CDR3: TGTGCCAGTAGTATAGATCTTAGCGTAGCCTACGAGCAGTACTTC. This encodes CASSIDLSVAYEQYF.

This sequence joins TRBV6-1 and TRBJ1-4, with D uncertain. Germline values: CDR1 MNHNS, CDR2 SASEGT. Deletions cut 3 bases from V and 4 bases from J, with 15 bases between. This CDR3 comprises 16 residues. This chain's CDR3 is CASSDRAARFNEKLFF. The CDR3 DNA sequence: TGTGCCAGCAGTGATAGGGCCGCGCGGTTTAATGAAAAACTGTTTTTT.

This chain uses TRBV7-2 with TRBJ2-2; 11 bases are a match to TRBD2. Trimming took 5 bases from V and 6 from J; bases not matched to a gene: 5. Germline V gene sequence: CDR1 SGHTA, CDR2 FQGNSA. The CDR3 length is 15 residues. CDR3 DNA sequence: TGTGCCAGCAGCCGTAGCGGGAGGGCACCCGGGGAGCTGTTTTTT. This encodes CASSRSGRAPGELFF.

This clone was found a few times. The genes are TRBV7-3 and TRBJ2-2; possible D gene TRBD1, 6 bases. Trimming cost V 5 bases and J 7 bases, with 14 bases left between them. Germline V gene data show CDR1 as SGHTA and CDR2 as FQGTGA. The CDR3 sequence is 14 residues long. The CDR3 here is CASSPGTYDGELFF. DNA for the CDR3: TGTGCCAGCAGCCCCGGGACATACGACGGGGAGCTGTTTTTT.

A few counts support this clone. Other DNA variants within this sample encode the same CDR3. The V gene is TRBV28, the J gene TRBJ2-7; TRBD2 aligns across 14 bases. Germline V gene sequence: CDR1 MDHEN, CDR2 SYDVKM. V lost 5 bases to trimming and J lost 3 bases; unmatched junction nucleotides: 3. This CDR3 is 15 amino acids long. The CDR3 reads CASSPGTSGSYEQYF. The DNA for the CDR3 is TGTGCCAGCAGTCCCGGGACTAGCGGGAGCTACGAGCAGTACTTC.

This clone was seen a few times. V is TRBV6-1 and J is TRBJ2-7, with D unresolved. Trimming took off 5 bases at V and 6 bases at J, with 11 bases between the two ends. This CDR3 spans 12 amino acids. Germline values: CDR1 MNHNS, CDR2 SASEGT. CDR3 residues: CASSNTGGEQYF. The CDR3 DNA reads as TGTGCCAGCAGTAACACCGGTGGCGAGCAGTACTTC.

This clone was seen a handful of times. This chain joins TRBV19 and TRBJ2-3; D gene uncertain. The CDR3 consists of 16 residues. V was clipped by 7 bases and J by 5 bases, with 22 bases between them. Germline lookup yields CDR1 LNHDA and CDR2 SQIVND (reference sequence). The CDR3 protein is CASNSPGGNLIDTQYF. The CDR3 DNA follows: TGTGCCAGTAATTCCCCGGGCGGAAATCTGATAGATACGCAGTATTTT.

The chain couples TRBV7-2 to TRBJ2-7; tentative D call: TRBD2 (5 bases). Germline loops: CDR1 SGHTA, CDR2 FQGNSA. The V end was cut by 3 bases, the J end by 0 bases, with 9 bases between. The CDR3 loop spans 14 amino acids. This CDR3 is CASSFLASSYEQYF. For the CDR3, the DNA is TGTGCCAGCAGCTTCTTAGCGAGCTCCTACGAGCAGTACTTC.

The chain joins TRBV9 to TRBJ1-1; D uncertain. Germline CDR1 reads SGDLS; CDR2 reads YYNGEE. The CDR3 is 14 residues long. The V end lost 0 bases, the J end lost 5 bases, and 11 bases lay between the germline ends. The CDR3 bases are TGTGCCAGCAGCGTAGAAGGGCACTCTACTGAAGCTTTCTTT. Translating gives CASSVEGHSTEAFF.

The chain combines TRBV6-5 with TRBJ2-7; D is unclear. V gave up 0 bases and J gave up 5 bases, with 8 bases separating them. This CDR3 is built from 13 residues. Germline loops: CDR1 MNHEY, CDR2 SVGAGI. CDR3 nucleotide sequence: TGTGCCAGCAGTTACTCGACGGCCGACGAGCAGTACTTC. This encodes CASSYSTADEQYF.

The chain uses TRBV28 and TRBJ2-6; D unclear. From germline, CDR1 is MDHEN and CDR2 SYDVKM. CDR3 length: 17 amino acids. Trimming left V 3 bases short and J 0 bases short, with 12 bases between. The CDR3 DNA reads TGTGCCAGCAGTTTGGTTCCTTGGGTCTCTGGGGCCAACGTCCTGACTTTC. It encodes CASSLVPWVSGANVLTF.

Only a few counts were recorded for this clone. V is TRBV5-4 and J is TRBJ1-1; D not certain. The CDR3 loop spans 14 amino acids. Trimming shortened V by 1 base and J by 1 base, and 8 bases separated the two germline ends. CDR1 and CDR2 (germline): SGHNT, YYREEE (reference sequence). Written as DNA, the CDR3 is TGTGCCAGCAGCTTGATCGCAGGGAACACTGAAGCTTTCTTT. This sequence encodes CASSLIAGNTEAFF.

This clone was seen a few times. In the same sample, other DNA sequences code for this CDR3. The gene calls are TRBV18 and TRBJ2-5, with TRBD1 as a possible D gene (5 bases). Looked up from germline, CDR1 is KGHSH and CDR2 is LQKENI. The ends were cut back, 4 bases at V and 2 bases at J, with 8 bases in the middle. CDR3 length equals 13 residues. The CDR3 DNA sequence: TGTGCCAGCTCACGAGACAGACAAGAGACCCAGTACTTC. It translates to CASSRDRQETQYF.